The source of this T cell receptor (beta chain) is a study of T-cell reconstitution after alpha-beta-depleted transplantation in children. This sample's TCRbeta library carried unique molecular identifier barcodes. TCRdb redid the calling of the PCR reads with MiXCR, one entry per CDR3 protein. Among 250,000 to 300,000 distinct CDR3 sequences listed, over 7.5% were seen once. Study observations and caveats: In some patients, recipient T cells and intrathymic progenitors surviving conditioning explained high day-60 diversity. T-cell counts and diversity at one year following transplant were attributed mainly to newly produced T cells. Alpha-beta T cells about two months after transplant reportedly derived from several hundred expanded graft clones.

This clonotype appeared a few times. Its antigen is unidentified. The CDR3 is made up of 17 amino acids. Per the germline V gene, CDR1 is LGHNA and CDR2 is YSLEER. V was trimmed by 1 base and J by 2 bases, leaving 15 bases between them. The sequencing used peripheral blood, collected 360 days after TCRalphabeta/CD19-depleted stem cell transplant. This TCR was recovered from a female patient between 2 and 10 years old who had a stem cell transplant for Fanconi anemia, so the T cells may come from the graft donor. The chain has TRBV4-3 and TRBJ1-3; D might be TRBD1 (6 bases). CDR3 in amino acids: CASSQGRWGAPGNTIYF. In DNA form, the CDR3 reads TGCGCCAGCAGCCAAGGGCGGTGGGGGGCGCCTGGAAACACCATATATTTT.